Sequencing of this T cell receptor (beta chain) was carried out in a study of CD8 T cells in ankylosing spondylitis. From germline, CDR1 is DFQATT and CDR2 SNEGSKA (reference sequence). The CDR3 runs 13 residues. The V end lost 6 bases, the J end lost 9 bases, and 18 bases lay between the germline ends. Libraries for TCR beta were made by quantitative 5'-RACE with molecular barcodes. TCRdb called the 5' RACE reads again in MiXCR, with one record for every CDR3 protein. This repertoire shows some 250,000 distinct CDR3 sequences, under 30% found once; its top ten account for 0.5% to 0.75%. Sample: blood, either unsorted or a sorted T cell fraction (not recorded which). The genes are TRBV20-1 and TRBJ2-4; possible D gene TRBD2, 5 bases. The source is a male donor with ankylosing spondylitis or in good health (not recorded which). The CDR3, as DNA: TGCAGTGCACCGACGGGCCGGGGTGGCATTCAGTACTTC. Translating gives CSAPTGRGGIQYF.